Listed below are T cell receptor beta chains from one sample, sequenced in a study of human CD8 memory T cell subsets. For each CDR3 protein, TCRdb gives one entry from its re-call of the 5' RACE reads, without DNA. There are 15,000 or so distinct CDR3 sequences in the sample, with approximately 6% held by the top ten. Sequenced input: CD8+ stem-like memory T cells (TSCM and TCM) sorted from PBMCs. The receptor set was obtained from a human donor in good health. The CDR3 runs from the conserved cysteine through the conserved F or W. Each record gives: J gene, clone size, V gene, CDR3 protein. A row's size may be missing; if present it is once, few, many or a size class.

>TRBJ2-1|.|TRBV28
CASSFTSGANEQFF
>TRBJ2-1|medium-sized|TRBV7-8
CASSPENFDEQFF
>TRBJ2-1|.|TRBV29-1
CSVGNRSYNEQFF
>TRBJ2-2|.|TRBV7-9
CASRRQGSTGELFF
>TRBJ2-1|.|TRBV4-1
CASSQGTGGAYNEQFF
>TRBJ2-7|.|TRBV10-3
CAITDREGYEQYF
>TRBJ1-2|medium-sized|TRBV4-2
CASSQEYLNGYTF
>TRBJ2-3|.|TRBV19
CASSAGGTSGADFTDTQYF
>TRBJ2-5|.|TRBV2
CASSELAGGLETQYF
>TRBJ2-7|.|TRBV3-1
CASSVDYQNYEQYF
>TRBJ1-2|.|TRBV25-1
CASSDSQGDTF
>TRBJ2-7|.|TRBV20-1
CSAPDRQSSYEQYF
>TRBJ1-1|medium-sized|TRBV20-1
CSARGRQHAGEAFF
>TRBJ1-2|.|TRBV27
CASSLSERGTGLRYGYTF
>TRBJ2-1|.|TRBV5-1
CASSPPRQGGSYNEQFF
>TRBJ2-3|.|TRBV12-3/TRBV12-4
CASRPDVDTDTQYF
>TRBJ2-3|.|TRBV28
CASSRQGFMTTDTQYF
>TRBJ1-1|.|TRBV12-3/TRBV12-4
CASSQTGRLGEAFF
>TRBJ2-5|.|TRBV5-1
CASKISGVQETQYF
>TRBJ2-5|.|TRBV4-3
CASSQDTEATETQYF
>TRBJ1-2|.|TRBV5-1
CASSLRSLTDGYTF
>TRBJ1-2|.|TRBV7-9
CASSLPGANYGYTF
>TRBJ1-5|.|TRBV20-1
CSARDRNSPNQPQHF
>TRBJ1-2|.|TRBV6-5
CASSNTGDWGYTF
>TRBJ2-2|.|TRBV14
CASSQPGLTRGELFF
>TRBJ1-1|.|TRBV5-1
CASSLEQVPYGNTEAFF
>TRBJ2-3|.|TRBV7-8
CASSSPMGGGSTDTQYF
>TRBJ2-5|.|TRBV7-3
CASSQRRDYTQQETQYF
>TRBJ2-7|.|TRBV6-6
CASSYSEGTYEQYF
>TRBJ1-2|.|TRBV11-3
CASSLNFQDSPPNYGYTF
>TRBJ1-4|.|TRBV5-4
CASSLPGDEKLFF
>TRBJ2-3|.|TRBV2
CASSPTLAGDTDTQYF
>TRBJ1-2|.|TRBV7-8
CASSPRYLYGYTF
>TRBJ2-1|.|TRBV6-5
CASSLSGTGWDEQFF
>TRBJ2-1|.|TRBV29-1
CSVEGVQYPWSSYNEQFF
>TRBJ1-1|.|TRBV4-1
CASSQTGYTEAFF
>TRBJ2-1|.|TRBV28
CASSFGQYNEQFF
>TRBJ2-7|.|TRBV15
CATSRDRTWEQYF
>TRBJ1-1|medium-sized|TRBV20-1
CSARAPWGTEAFF
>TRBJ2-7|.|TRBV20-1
CSAREPTGGIYEQYF
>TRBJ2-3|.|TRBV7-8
CASSVGGYPTDTQYF
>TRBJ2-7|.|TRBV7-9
CASSFSGVAYEQYF
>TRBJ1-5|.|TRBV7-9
CASSPLGGYANQPQHF
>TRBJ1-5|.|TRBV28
CASTQRGVRGNQPQHF
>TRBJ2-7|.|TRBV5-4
CASSPSGNIYEQYF
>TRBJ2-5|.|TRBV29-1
CSVEANAGLETQYF
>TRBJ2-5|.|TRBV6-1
CASGNGGETQYF
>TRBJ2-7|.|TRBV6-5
CASSYEQRGWLEQYF
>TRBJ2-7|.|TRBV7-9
CASSDPRSYEQYF
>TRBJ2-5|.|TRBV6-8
CASSPIPTDQETQYF
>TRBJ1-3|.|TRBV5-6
CASSLPTDGSGNTIYF
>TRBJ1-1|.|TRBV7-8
CASSLEAGMNTEAFF
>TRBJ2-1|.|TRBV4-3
CASSRGGIADEQFF
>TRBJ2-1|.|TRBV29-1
CSVEPREQDEQFF
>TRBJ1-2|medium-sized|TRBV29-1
CSAEIETNYGYTF
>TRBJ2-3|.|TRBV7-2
CASSLYLYGTSGMGTDTQYF
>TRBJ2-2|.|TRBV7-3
CASSLGITGELFF
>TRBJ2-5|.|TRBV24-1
CATSDLPSGEQETQYF
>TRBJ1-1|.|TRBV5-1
CASTSLPAVNTEAFF
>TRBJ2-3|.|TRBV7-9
CASSSNAPRSAASTDTQYF